A single sample gave rise to the 29 T cell receptor beta chains below, sequenced in a study of blood T cell repertoires in COVID-19. Sequenced by immunoSEQ multiplex PCR; TCRdb stores in-frame clones only, minus some. The sample has some 170,000 clones, 87% seen once; the top ten hold roughly 1.5%. The sequenced material came from peripheral blood. All receptors come from a woman aged 45-65 years with acute or convalescent COVID-19.

V gene TRBV5-1 combines with J gene TRBJ2-3; D might be TRBD2 (6 bases). Trimming removed 4 bases from V and 6 bases from J, with 15 bases in between. Germline V lookup: CDR1 SGHRS, CDR2 YFSETQ. This CDR3 is 14 amino acids long. The CDR3 DNA is TGCGCCAGCAGCCCGGGAGCGCGGGCGGATACGCAGTATTTT. It translates to CASSPGARADTQYF.

The gene calls are TRBV18 and TRBJ1-1; D gene unclear. Germline CDR1 reads KGHSH; CDR2 reads LQKENI. The CDR3 is 11 amino acids. The V end lost 11 bases, the J end lost 1 base, and 8 bases lay between the germline ends. CDR3 nucleotide sequence: TGTGCCGCGCGGGAGAACACTGAAGCTTTCTTT. Protein product: CAARENTEAFF.

The chain joins TRBV20-1 to TRBJ1-2; possible D gene TRBD1, 6 bases. The CDR3 sequence is 11 residues long. CDR1 is DFQATT, CDR2 SNEGSKA, per germline (reference sequence). The V and J ends lost 5 bases and 8 bases respectively, with 12 bases between them. The CDR3 sequence is CSAGDIQGYTF. CDR3 nucleotides: TGCAGTGCTGGGGACATTCAGGGCTACACCTTC.

The chain carries TRBV18 and TRBJ2-7; a weak D match, TRBD1 (6 bases). CDR3 length: 14 residues. Germline V gene sequence: CDR1 KGHSH, CDR2 LQKENI. The V and J ends lost 6 bases and 1 base respectively, with 13 bases between them. This CDR3 is CASSAGVGSYEQYF. DNA for the CDR3: TGTGCCAGCTCGGCAGGGGTCGGATCCTACGAGCAGTACTTC. The variable domain in full, with the rest retrieved from reference TRBV18 and TRBJ2-7, is NAGVMQNPRHLVRRRGQEARLRCSPMKGHSHVYWYRQLPEEGLKFMVYLQKENIIDESGMPKERFSAEFPKEGPSILRIQQVVRGDSAAYFCASSAGVGSYEQYFGPGTRLTVT.

The chain joins TRBV5-6 to TRBJ2-2, with D unclear. Germline lookup yields CDR1 SGHDT and CDR2 YYEEEE. V lost 4 bases to trimming and J lost 1 base, with 5 bases between them. This CDR3 region has 13 residues. The CDR3: CASSTVNTGELFF. The CDR3 region has the DNA TGTGCCAGCAGCACAGTGAACACCGGGGAGCTGTTTTTT.

The V and J genes are TRBV11-3 and TRBJ2-7, with TRBD1 matching over 7 bases. This CDR3 region has 15 residues. The germline gives CDR1 SGHNT, CDR2 YENEEA. Losses at the gene ends were 1 base for V and 2 bases for J; bases not matched to a gene: 5. The CDR3 sequence: CASSLGAGGTYEQYF. CDR3 nucleotides: TGTGCCAGCAGCTTAGGGGCAGGGGGAACCTACGAGCAGTACTTC.

The chain employs TRBV9 and TRBJ1-1; TRBD1 agrees at 7 bases. There are 16 residues in the CDR3. Unmatched junction bases numbered 8, after V lost 0 bases and J lost 3 bases. Germline V gene lookup returns CDR1 SGDLS and CDR2 YYNGEE. CDR3 sequence reads: CASSVDQGEMYTEAFF. The CDR3 bases are TGTGCCAGCAGCGTAGACCAGGGGGAAATGTACACTGAAGCTTTCTTT.

The chain joins TRBV10-3 to TRBJ2-7, with D possibly being TRBD2 (6 bases). The CDR3 is 13 residues long. With 11 bases removed from V and 3 bases from J, the gap between germline ends came to 17 bases. The germline V gene has CDR1 ENHRY and CDR2 SYGVKD. CDR3 region: CAATRQRDYEQYF. The CDR3 coding sequence is TGTGCCGCGACTAGGCAGAGAGACTACGAGCAGTACTTC.

The V and J genes are TRBV3-1 (or the pseudogene TRBV3-2) and TRBJ1-1, with D possibly matching TRBD1 (5 bases). Germline V CDR1 and CDR2: LGHDT, YNNKEL (reference sequence). Trimming took 4 bases from V and 6 from J, leaving 12 bases between them. The CDR3 totals 13 residues. CDR3 sequence reads: CASSPPAGPEAFF. The CDR3 DNA is TGTGCCAGCAGCCCCCCGGCAGGGCCTGAAGCTTTCTTT.

The rearrangement uses TRBV7-2 and TRBJ1-5; TRBD1 might be the D (5 bases). The CDR3 covers 15 residues. Trimming removed 1 base at V and 7 bases at J, with 14 bases between. Germline CDR1 and CDR2: SGHTA and FQGNSA. The CDR3, as DNA: TGTGCCAGCAGCTTAGGGCCAGGGATCAGACAGCCCCAGCATTTT. Translation: CASSLGPGIRQPQHF.

The CDR3 region is CASSPQDTGELFF. In DNA, the CDR3 is TGCGCCAGCAGCCCGCAGGACACCGGGGAGCTGTTTTTT. The J gene is TRBJ2-2, the V gene TRBV5-1; D gene uncertain. Germline V gene sequence: CDR1 SGHRS, CDR2 YFSETQ. Trimming removed 4 bases at V and 3 bases at J, with 7 bases between. This CDR3 has 13 residues.

With regard to this clone: A junction end diverges from the germline sequence, so it may reflect a read error. This chain uses TRBV30 with TRBJ2-1; 7 nucleotides match TRBD2. The CDR3 is 13 amino acids. Germline V gene lookup returns CDR1 GTSNPN and CDR2 SVGIG (reference sequence). In DNA form, the CDR3 reads TGTGCCTGGGGGCGGCTAGCGGTACCTAGCTTACTCTTC. Encoded protein: CAWGRLAVPSLLF.

The chain is built from TRBV27 and TRBJ2-4; 10 bases are shared with TRBD2. Trimming took 6 bases from V and 1 from J; bases not matched to a gene: 15. The germline gives CDR1 MNHEY, CDR2 SMNVEV (reference sequence). This CDR3 has 19 amino acids. The DNA of the CDR3 is TGTGCCAGCAGCCCTGAGACCAGCGGGGGGGTTGTGGCCAAAAACATTCAGTACTTC. This sequence encodes CASSPETSGGVVAKNIQYF.

The rearrangement joins TRBV7-2 to TRBJ1-2, with 11 bases that match TRBD1. This CDR3 is built from 15 residues. Germline V gene lookup returns CDR1 SGHTA and CDR2 FQGNSA. Trimming removed 2 bases from V and 3 bases from J; junction bases left unmatched: 2. The CDR3 spells CASSLRTGGDYGYTF. The CDR3 DNA sequence: TGTGCCAGCAGCTTAAGGACAGGGGGCGACTATGGCTACACCTTC.

Turning to this clone: The same CDR3 is also encoded by other DNA sequences in this sample. The V call is TRBV5-1, the J call TRBJ2-2, with 12 bases lining up with TRBD1. There are 17 residues in the CDR3. With 3 bases clipped from V and 1 base from J, the junction kept 4 bases outside the gene matches. Germline CDR1 is SGHRS and CDR2 is YFSETQ. Written as DNA, the CDR3 is TGCGCCAGCAGCTCGGGACAGGGGGCTGGGAACACCGGGGAGCTGTTTTTT. It specifies CASSSGQGAGNTGELFF.

The chain is built from TRBV20-1 and TRBJ2-7, with D hard to call. V was pared by 4 bases and J by 3 bases, with 7 bases between. CDR1 is DFQATT, CDR2 SNEGSKA, per germline (reference sequence). This CDR3 is built from 11 residues. CDR3 in DNA: TGCAGTGCTAATAGAAACTACGAGCAGTACTTC. The encoded protein is CSANRNYEQYF.

The rearrangement uses TRBV9 and TRBJ2-7; perhaps TRBD1 as D (7 bases). The ends were cut back, 1 base at V and 3 bases at J, with 14 bases in the middle. There are 15 residues in the CDR3. CDR1 SGDLS and CDR2 YYNGEE come from the germline V gene. The CDR3 region has the DNA TGTGCCAGCAGCGTAAGCGACAGGGAGGACTACGAGCAGTACTTC. It encodes CASSVSDREDYEQYF.

The chain combines TRBV7-2 with TRBJ2-2; maybe TRBD2 (6 bases). The germline V and J ends were trimmed by 5 bases and 2 bases, with 12 bases remaining between them. CDR1 SGHTA and CDR2 FQGNSA come from the germline V gene. This CDR3 has 15 amino acids. The CDR3 is CASSGGTYNTGELFF. CDR3 in DNA: TGTGCCAGCAGCGGCGGGACCTATAACACCGGGGAGCTGTTTTTT.

The chain recombines TRBV5-1 with TRBJ2-3, with 12 bases that match TRBD2. Germline lookup yields CDR1 SGHRS and CDR2 YFSETQ. V shed 0 bases, J shed 0 bases, and the junction held 2 bases outside the gene matches. The CDR3 spans 17 residues. This CDR3 is CASSLATSGSSTDTQYF. Written as DNA, the CDR3 is TGCGCCAGCAGCTTGGCGACTAGCGGGAGTAGCACAGATACGCAGTATTTT.

The J gene is TRBJ1-5, the V gene TRBV30, with TRBD1 matching over 10 bases. The length of the CDR3 is 15 residues. Germline assignment: CDR1 GTSNPN and CDR2 SVGIG (reference sequence). The junction had 5 bases not matched to a gene; V was cut back by 3 bases and J by 3 bases. The CDR3 DNA reads TGTGCCTGGAGCGGGACAGGGGATTTCAATCAGCCCCAGCATTTT. Translating gives CAWSGTGDFNQPQHF.

The J gene is TRBJ2-1, the V gene TRBV19; 9 positions match TRBD2. Germline trimming cut 1 base from V and 9 bases from J; bases unmatched to any gene: 10. This CDR3 has 16 amino acids. Germline V gene data show CDR1 as LNHDA and CDR2 as SQIVND (reference sequence). This CDR3 reads CASSIARGLAPVEQFF. The DNA for the CDR3 is TGTGCCAGTAGTATAGCGAGGGGACTAGCTCCCGTTGAGCAGTTCTTC.

The chain recombines TRBV7-3 with TRBJ1-1, with D tentatively TRBD1 (6 bases). Germline CDR1 SGHTA, CDR2 FQGTGA. There are 13 residues in the CDR3. The germline V and J ends were trimmed by 2 bases and 4 bases, with 8 bases remaining between them. The CDR3 coding sequence is TGTGCCAGCAGCTTACAGGGGACCACTGAAGCTTTCTTT. This codes for CASSLQGTTEAFF.

In its sample, this clone was seen a few times. The V and J genes are TRBV2 and TRBJ1-2; possible D gene TRBD1, 5 bases. Looked up from germline, CDR1 is SNHLY and CDR2 is FYNNEI. The CDR3 extends over 13 amino acids. V was clipped by 5 bases and J by 4 bases, with 11 bases between them. CDR3 sequence: CASSFQGIYGYTF. The CDR3 DNA reads as TGTGCCAGCAGTTTCCAGGGAATCTATGGCTACACCTTC.

The chain joins TRBV19 to TRBJ2-6; D is ambiguous. Germline V gene data show CDR1 as LNHDA and CDR2 as SQIVND (reference sequence). The CDR3 covers 18 residues. V was trimmed by 3 bases and J by 0 bases, leaving 15 bases between them. CDR3: CASSMRVFSLSGANVLTF. The CDR3 nucleotides read TGTGCCAGTAGTATGAGAGTATTCTCTCTCTCTGGGGCCAACGTCCTGACTTTC.

The chain links TRBV3-1 (or the pseudogene TRBV3-2) to TRBJ2-2; D unclear. Trimming removed 4 bases from V and 8 bases from J, with 5 bases in between. CDR1 is LGHDT, CDR2 YNNKEL, per germline (reference sequence). The CDR3 runs to 11 residues. The DNA of the CDR3 is TGTGCCAGCAGCCTAAAAGGGGAGCTGTTTTTT. Amino acid sequence: CASSLKGELFF.

The chain employs TRBV6-2 or TRBV6-3 and TRBJ2-6; 8 nucleotides line up with TRBD2. The CDR3 spans 15 residues. The junction had 3 bases not matched to a gene; V was cut back by 6 bases and J by 2 bases. The germline V gene encodes CDR1 MNHEY and CDR2 SVGEGT. In nucleotides, the CDR3 is TGTGCCAGCAGCCGGGGGGGGGCTGGGGCCAACGTCCTGACTTTC. This gives the protein CASSRGGAGANVLTF.

The genes are TRBV18 and TRBJ1-2; D is unresolved. V lost 6 bases and J 1 base, leaving 12 bases between the germline ends. CDR3 length: 14 residues. Germline assignment: CDR1 KGHSH and CDR2 LQKENI. The CDR3 spells CASSQSGLNYGYTF. As DNA, the CDR3 is TGTGCCAGCTCCCAGAGTGGGCTTAACTATGGCTACACCTTC. Looking up the rest from reference TRBV18 and TRBJ1-2 gives the full variable domain: NAGVMQNPRHLVRRRGQEARLRCSPMKGHSHVYWYRQLPEEGLKFMVYLQKENIIDESGMPKERFSAEFPKEGPSILRIQQVVRGDSAAYFCASSQSGLNYGYTFGSGTRLTVV.

Only one count was recorded for this clone. The genes are TRBV6-5 and TRBJ1-4; unclear D gene. Per germline, CDR1 MNHEY and CDR2 SVGAGI. CDR3 length equals 12 residues. V shed 7 bases and J shed 7 bases, with 10 bases lying between them. Here the CDR3 reads CASTKRGEKLFF. In DNA, the CDR3 is TGTGCCAGCACCAAAAGAGGTGAAAAACTGTTTTTT.

The rearrangement joins TRBV5-1 to TRBJ2-1; 11 bases map to TRBD2. The V and J ends lost 0 bases and 7 bases, in that order; junction bases with no gene match: 12. CDR1 and CDR2 (germline): SGHRS, YFSETQ. The CDR3 extends over 18 amino acids. The CDR3 reads CASSLAGVAGGPSNEQFF. CDR3 nucleotides: TGCGCCAGCAGCTTGGCCGGGGTAGCGGGAGGGCCTTCGAATGAGCAGTTCTTC.